A selection of T cell receptor beta chains follows, all from one sample in a study of patients and donors after allogeneic stem cell transplantation. A single record per CDR3 protein comes from TCRdb applying MiXCR to the RT-PCR reads. The table lists about 230,000 distinct CDR3 sequences, 13% to 15% of them singletons. Sequenced material: blood, either unsorted or a sorted T cell fraction (not recorded which). Every receptor here comes from a human donor who was either an allogeneic HSCT recipient or a stem cell or donor lymphocyte infusion donor (not recorded which). It is not recorded whose cells these are; they may come from a transplant donor. Each CDR3 is given with its conserved first and last residue. Rows may omit the clone size; those that give it use once, few, many or a size class.

CDR3aa: CASSGGGLADYNEQFF
abundance: few
v_gene: TRBV7-2
j_gene: TRBJ2-1

CDR3aa: CASSQGSQGTDTQYF
abundance: few
v_gene: TRBV11-1
j_gene: TRBJ2-3

CDR3aa: CASSPQGTDTHSF
abundance: many
v_gene: TRBV7-2
j_gene: TRBJ1-1

CDR3aa: CASRTTSGRDTGELFF
abundance: NA
v_gene: TRBV3-1
j_gene: TRBJ2-2

CDR3aa: CASSLVGTSYNEQFF
abundance: few
v_gene: TRBV5-1
j_gene: TRBJ2-1

CDR3aa: CASSPRQGTGELFF
abundance: NA
v_gene: TRBV5-1
j_gene: TRBJ2-2

CDR3aa: CASSLHYNEQFF
abundance: few
v_gene: TRBV12-3/TRBV12-4
j_gene: TRBJ2-1

CDR3aa: CASRSTGGSNQPQHF
abundance: many
v_gene: TRBV3-1
j_gene: TRBJ1-5

CDR3aa: CASSYPTARTEAFF
abundance: few
v_gene: TRBV6-2/TRBV6-3
j_gene: TRBJ1-1

CDR3aa: CSVILLYSYNEQFF
abundance: many
v_gene: TRBV29-1
j_gene: TRBJ2-1

CDR3aa: CASSDSGATNEKLFF
abundance: many
v_gene: TRBV25-1
j_gene: TRBJ1-4

CDR3aa: CASSTQGLAGSGELFF
abundance: NA
v_gene: TRBV19
j_gene: TRBJ2-2

CDR3aa: CASGQGGTEAFF
abundance: NA
v_gene: TRBV3-1
j_gene: TRBJ1-1

CDR3aa: CATSVKETQYF
abundance: few
v_gene: TRBV24-1
j_gene: TRBJ2-5

CDR3aa: CASSRLMAGSSYEQYF
abundance: few
v_gene: TRBV7-6
j_gene: TRBJ2-7

CDR3aa: CASSRGFDYEQYF
abundance: NA
v_gene: TRBV7-2
j_gene: TRBJ2-7

CDR3aa: CSARDRNEQFF
abundance: many
v_gene: TRBV20-1
j_gene: TRBJ2-1

CDR3aa: CASIAGGGPSYEQYF
abundance: NA
v_gene: TRBV12-3/TRBV12-4
j_gene: TRBJ2-7

CDR3aa: CASSLEGQAGNTIYF
abundance: many
v_gene: TRBV11-2
j_gene: TRBJ1-3

CDR3aa: CASSQGLKSYEQYF
abundance: NA
v_gene: TRBV27
j_gene: TRBJ2-7

CDR3aa: CASRSDGSNYNSPLHF
abundance: NA
v_gene: TRBV27
j_gene: TRBJ1-6

CDR3aa: CASKVGGATNEKLFF
abundance: few
v_gene: TRBV25-1
j_gene: TRBJ1-4

CDR3aa: CASSFSWGHGYTF
abundance: NA
v_gene: TRBV7-3
j_gene: TRBJ1-2

CDR3aa: CASSFDRTYGYTF
abundance: NA
v_gene: TRBV3-1
j_gene: TRBJ1-2

CDR3aa: CASSLSHRVTINEQYF
abundance: NA
v_gene: TRBV27
j_gene: TRBJ2-7

CDR3aa: CASSSRQLWDYGYTF
abundance: many
v_gene: TRBV12-3/TRBV12-4
j_gene: TRBJ1-2